The 30 T cell receptor beta chains given below trace back to one sample, sequenced in a study of a mutant IDH1 vaccine in newly diagnosed glioma. Assay: immunoSEQ multiplex PCR; the TCRdb copy retains only in-frame clones and omits some. The data hold 60,000 or so clones, with about nine tenths observed a single time. The time point here: week 5, during vaccination. Doses consisted of 300 ug of mutant IDH1 20-mer peptide each, paired with topical imiquimod. Their antigen targets remain unknown. The sequences come from PBMCs, collected from a glioma patient whose treatment included an IDH1 peptide vaccine. The source of these receptors is a middle-aged woman with glioma.

CDR3 DNA: TGCGCCAGCAGCCAAGAGCAGATAGGGTACAATGAGCAGTTCTTC. Translating it yields CASSQEQIGYNEQFF. This chain uses TRBV4-1 with TRBJ2-1; no clear D gene. In germline, CDR1 is MGHRA, CDR2 YSYEKL. Trimming pared 0 bases from V and 4 bases from J, leaving 10 bases between. The CDR3 has 15 amino acids.

This chain links TRBV19 with TRBJ2-3; 7 bases agree with TRBD2. This CDR3 is 16 amino acids long. J lost 3 bases, V lost 6 bases, and 12 bases had no gene match. Germline lookup yields CDR1 LNHDA and CDR2 SQIVND (reference sequence). Here the CDR3 DNA reads TGTGCCAGTAGCTCCGAACGGGAGGCTTTAACAGATACGCAGTATTTT. This gives the protein CASSSEREALTDTQYF. The complete variable domain, with remaining parts taken from reference TRBV19 and TRBJ2-3, reads DGGITQSPKYLFRKEGQNVTLSCEQNLNHDAMYWYRQDPGQGLRLIYYSQIVNDFQKGDIAEGYSVSREKKESFPLTVTSAQKNPTAFYLCASSSEREALTDTQYFGPGTRLTVL.

The chain recombines TRBV10-3 with TRBJ2-1; 11 nucleotides match TRBD2. The germline CDR1 and CDR2 sequences are ENHRY and SYGVKD. V dropped 10 bases and J dropped 5; count of bases not matched to a gene: 7. The CDR3 covers 14 residues. The CDR3 protein is CATVAGGTDNEQFF. CDR3 nucleotide sequence: TGTGCCACGGTAGCGGGGGGGACCGACAATGAGCAGTTCTTC.

This clone showed up just once. The rearrangement uses TRBV10-2 and TRBJ2-1; D uncertain. Germline V gene lookup returns CDR1 WSHSY and CDR2 SAAADI. The CDR3 extends over 11 amino acids. V lost 8 bases and J 7 bases, leaving 9 bases between the germline ends. As DNA, the CDR3 is TGCGCCAGCGCTAGTACAAATGAGCAGTTCTTC. Its translation: CASASTNEQFF.

The V gene is TRBV6-1, the J gene TRBJ2-6; D remains unclear. The CDR3 loop spans 14 amino acids. Germline loops: CDR1 MNHNS, CDR2 SASEGT. Deletions cut 3 bases from V and 0 bases from J, with 3 bases between. In DNA, the CDR3 is TGTGCCAGCAGTGATTTCTCTGGGGCCAACGTCCTGACTTTC. Translated, it gives CASSDFSGANVLTF.

This rearrangement joins TRBV29-1 to TRBJ2-1; possible D gene TRBD2, 5 bases. The CDR3 extends over 13 amino acids. Germline loops: CDR1 SQVTM, CDR2 ANQGSEA. V was pared by 4 bases and J by 4 bases, with 11 bases between. In DNA form, the CDR3 reads TGCAGCGTTGGAGCGGCATTTTACAATGAGCAGTTCTTC. Amino acid sequence: CSVGAAFYNEQFF.

CDR3 DNA: TGCAGCGTTGATATCCGGGGAAGAAATGAAAAACTGTTTTTT. Protein product: CSVDIRGRNEKLFF. The rearrangement joins TRBV29-1 to TRBJ1-4; D unresolved. V lost 3 bases to trimming and J lost 5 bases, with 13 bases between them. Per the germline V gene, CDR1 is SQVTM and CDR2 is ANQGSEA. CDR3 size: 14 residues.

The CDR3 sequence: CASSLAGGRYGYTF. Here the CDR3 DNA reads TGTGCCAGCAGCTTAGCAGGGGGGCGGTATGGCTACACCTTC. The V gene is TRBV7-9, the J gene TRBJ1-2; D might be TRBD1 (6 bases). The germline V gene encodes CDR1 SEHNR and CDR2 FQNEAQ (reference sequence). CDR3 size: 14 residues. Deletions cut 0 bases from V and 5 bases from J, with 10 bases between. The full variable domain, rest sourced from reference TRBV7-9 and TRBJ1-2, is DTGVSQNPRHKITKRGQNVTFRCDPISEHNRLYWYRQTLGQGPEFLTYFQNEAQLEKSRLLSDRFSAERPKGSFSTLEIQRTEQGDSAMYLCASSLAGGRYGYTFGSGTRLTVV.

There are a few counts of this clone. This chain connects TRBV7-8 to TRBJ1-1; 9 bases line up with TRBD1. Germline values: CDR1 SGHVS, CDR2 FQNEAQ. CDR3 length: 15 amino acids. The V gene end was trimmed by 2 bases and the J gene end by 2 bases; junction bases not matched to a gene: 3. CDR3 nucleotide sequence: TGTGCCAGCAGCTTACGGGACAGGGTTAACACTGAAGCTTTCTTT. Its translation is CASSLRDRVNTEAFF.

In DNA, the CDR3 is TGCGCCAGCAGCTTGGGAGGAGGAAATGAAAAACTGTTTTTT. Its protein is CASSLGGGNEKLFF. The V and J genes are TRBV5-1 and TRBJ1-4; no reliable D call. CDR3 size: 14 residues. CDR1 and CDR2 (germline): SGHRS, YFSETQ. V gave up 0 bases and J gave up 5 bases, with 8 bases separating them.

The genes are TRBV14 and TRBJ1-1; 11 bases align to TRBD1. Losses at the gene ends were 4 bases for V and 5 bases for J; bases not matched to a gene: 6. The CDR3 covers 15 residues. Germline CDR1 SGHDN, CDR2 FVKESK. For the CDR3, the DNA is TGTGCCAGCAGCCGAGGACAGGGGGCGCTGACTGAAGCTTTCTTT. It codes for CASSRGQGALTEAFF.

This clone has only one observation. The chain combines TRBV2 with TRBJ2-3, with D possibly TRBD2 on 5 matching bases. The CDR3 has 14 residues. Germline V gene lookup returns CDR1 SNHLY and CDR2 FYNNEI. V was trimmed by 4 bases and J by 1 base, leaving 9 bases between them. In DNA, the CDR3 is TGTGCCAGCAGTGTATCACTAGGCACAGATACGCAGTATTTT. Amino acid sequence: CASSVSLGTDTQYF.

The chain links TRBV5-6 to TRBJ2-1, with a weak D call TRBD2 (6 bases). The CDR3 contains 13 residues. CDR1 is SGHDT and CDR2 is YYEEEE in the germline V gene. Trimming cost V 3 bases and J 5 bases, with 9 bases left between them. CDR3 residues: CASSSRLDNEQFF. CDR3 in DNA: TGTGCCAGCAGCTCTCGACTAGACAATGAGCAGTTCTTC.

This chain links TRBV10-3 with TRBJ1-2, with 7 nucleotides matching TRBD1. V dropped 2 bases and J dropped 3; count of bases not matched to a gene: 0. This CDR3 contains 13 residues. Germline V lookup: CDR1 ENHRY, CDR2 SYGVKD. The CDR3 nucleotides read TGTGCCATCAGTGAGGGGACAGACTATGGCTACACCTTC. The encoded protein is CAISEGTDYGYTF.

The chain uses TRBV4-1 and TRBJ2-3; the match to TRBD1 covers 8 bases. Germline V lookup: CDR1 MGHRA, CDR2 YSYEKL. V shed 4 bases and J 6 bases; nucleotides not matched to a gene: 12. The CDR3 length is 16 residues. CDR3 nucleotides: TGCGCCAGCAGCCGAGAATGGACAGGGTCGAAGGATACGCAGTATTTT. Protein sequence: CASSREWTGSKDTQYF.

This clone was seen once. The gene calls are TRBV2 and TRBJ1-5; D perhaps matches TRBD1 (6 bases). V gave up 5 bases and J gave up 5 bases, with 13 bases separating them. Germline values: CDR1 SNHLY, CDR2 FYNNEI. This CDR3 has 14 residues. The CDR3 sequence: CASSSQGPDQPQHF. DNA for the CDR3: TGTGCCAGCAGTAGTCAGGGGCCGGATCAGCCCCAGCATTTT.

The CDR3 here is CASSYPRTGRDQPQHF. CDR3 coding DNA: TGTGCCAGCAGTTACCCGAGGACAGGTCGGGATCAGCCCCAGCATTTT. The V call is TRBV6-6, the J call TRBJ1-5; 7 nucleotides match TRBD1. This CDR3 region has 16 residues. CDR1 is MNHNY and CDR2 is SVGAGI in the germline V gene (reference sequence). Trimming at V came to 2 bases and at J to 5 bases, leaving 9 bases not matched to a gene.

This chain links TRBV4-3 with TRBJ2-3, with 12 positions matching TRBD1. The CDR3 loop spans 15 amino acids. CDR1 is LGHNA and CDR2 is YSLEER in the germline V gene. V dropped 4 bases and J dropped 5; count of bases not matched to a gene: 4. In DNA form, the CDR3 reads TGCGCCAGCAGCCCAGGGACAGGGGGCGTAGATACGCAGTATTTT. This codes for CASSPGTGGVDTQYF.

The chain combines TRBV6-5 with TRBJ1-3; 7 nucleotides match TRBD1. This CDR3 spans 16 amino acids. With V trimmed by 0 bases and J by 3 bases, 5 bases remained unmatched. The germline V gene has CDR1 MNHEY and CDR2 SVGAGI. This chain's CDR3 is CASSYSAGGHGNTIYF. The CDR3 DNA follows: TGTGCCAGCAGTTACTCCGCAGGGGGTCATGGAAACACCATATATTTT.

V usage is TRBV7-3 and J usage is TRBJ2-3; D is perhaps TRBD1 or TRBD2 (5 bases each). Germline loops: CDR1 SGHTA, CDR2 FQGTGA. The CDR3 is 16 residues long. V gave up 0 bases and J gave up 2 bases, with 12 bases separating them. CDR3 protein: CASSLTGRAITDTQYF. In DNA form, the CDR3 reads TGTGCCAGCAGCTTAACGGGGCGGGCGATCACAGATACGCAGTATTTT.

This clone was recorded only once. The genes are TRBV6-1 and TRBJ1-4, with D possibly being TRBD1 (5 bases). The CDR3 loop spans 17 amino acids. Per germline, CDR1 MNHNS and CDR2 SASEGT. Trimming removed 2 bases from V and 5 bases from J, with 18 bases in between. This chain's CDR3 is CASSERGRKARNEKLFF. CDR3 DNA sequence: TGTGCCAGCAGTGAAAGGGGAAGAAAGGCACGGAATGAAAAACTGTTTTTT.

The table lists this clone with a few counts. V is TRBV7-6 and J is TRBJ1-1; TRBD1 agrees at 8 bases. The germline gives CDR1 SGHVS, CDR2 FNYEAQ. The V gene end was trimmed by 2 bases and the J gene end by 4 bases; junction bases not matched to a gene: 6. The CDR3 extends over 15 amino acids. CDR3 in amino acids: CASSLRTGRGTEAFF. CDR3 in DNA: TGTGCCAGCAGCTTACGGACAGGGCGAGGCACTGAAGCTTTCTTT. Using reference TRBV7-6 and TRBJ1-1 for the parts outside the CDR3, the full variable domain is GAGVSQSPRYKVTKRGQDVALRCDPISGHVSLYWYRQALGQGPEFLTYFNYEAQQDKSGLPNDRFSAERPEGSISTLTIQRTEQRDSAMYRCASSLRTGRGTEAFFGQGTRLTVV.

V is TRBV27 and J is TRBJ2-7, with D perhaps TRBD2 (6 bases). CDR3 size: 14 residues. Germline assignment: CDR1 MNHEY and CDR2 SMNVEV (reference sequence). The V gene lost 3 bases and the J gene lost 2 bases, with 11 bases spanning the gap. DNA of the CDR3: TGTGCCAGCAGTTTTGGGACGGGGGCCTACGAGCAGTACTTC. Translating it yields CASSFGTGAYEQYF.

V gene TRBV25-1 combines with J gene TRBJ1-2; a possible D gene is TRBD1 (6 bases). The germline V gene has CDR1 MGHDK and CDR2 SYGVNS. Trimming removed 2 bases from V and 8 bases from J, with 15 bases in between. This CDR3 contains 14 residues. CDR3 bases: TGTGCCAGCAGTGAACAGGGGAGGTTTGCCGGCTACACCTTC. This encodes CASSEQGRFAGYTF.

Points on this clone: Other DNA sequences in this sample translate to the same CDR3. The chain employs TRBV5-1 and TRBJ1-5; D is unclear. The germline CDR1 and CDR2 sequences are SGHRS and YFSETQ. There are 15 residues in the CDR3. V dropped 0 bases and J dropped 4 bases, with 11 bases sitting between them. DNA for the CDR3: TGCGCCAGCAGCTTGGAGGGCGGGCGGAATCAGCCCCAGCATTTT. It is translated as CASSLEGGRNQPQHF.

The rearrangement uses TRBV2 and TRBJ2-1; D ambiguous. Germline lookup yields CDR1 SNHLY and CDR2 FYNNEI. Deletions cut 2 bases from V and 7 bases from J, with 15 bases between. The CDR3 runs 15 residues. The CDR3 nucleotides are TGTGCCAGCAGTGAACACCTGCCCCGTGGTAATGAGCAGTTCTTC. Its translation: CASSEHLPRGNEQFF.

The chain links TRBV7-2 to TRBJ1-6; D is perhaps TRBD1 (5 bases). CDR1 SGHTA and CDR2 FQGNSA come from the germline V gene. The V end was cut by 1 base, the J end by 9 bases, with 16 bases between. The CDR3 runs to 16 residues. DNA of the CDR3: TGTGCCAGCAGCTTAGACCAGGGAGGCTCGGGTTCACCCCTCCACTTT. Residues: CASSLDQGGSGSPLHF.

This clone was seen a single time. The CDR3 nucleotides read TGTGCCAGCAGTTACACCCGGGACAGGGTCAATGAGCAGTTCTTC. Amino acid sequence: CASSYTRDRVNEQFF. The chain carries TRBV6-5 and TRBJ2-1; TRBD1 aligns across 9 bases. The germline V gene has CDR1 MNHEY and CDR2 SVGAGI. Trimming removed 2 bases from V and 6 bases from J; junction bases left unmatched: 5. This CDR3 has 15 amino acids.

The chain uses TRBV7-2 and TRBJ2-1; D call uncertain. The CDR3 covers 13 residues. The germline V and J ends were trimmed by 7 bases and 7 bases, with 14 bases remaining between them. Germline V gives CDR1 SGHTA, CDR2 FQGNSA. CDR3 amino acids: CASTEYSRNEQFF. The CDR3 DNA reads TGTGCCAGCACCGAATACAGTAGAAATGAGCAGTTCTTC.

This chain joins TRBV19 and TRBJ1-5; 7 positions match TRBD1. The J segment lost 9 bases and the V segment lost 7 bases, leaving 15 bases of the junction unmatched. The CDR3 consists of 15 residues. Germline V gene sequence: CDR1 LNHDA, CDR2 SQIVND (reference sequence). CDR3 amino acids: CASTLRVAGGWPQHF. In DNA form, the CDR3 reads TGTGCCAGTACCCTACGCGTGGCAGGGGGTTGGCCCCAGCATTTT.